Below, 11 T cell receptor beta chains from the same sample are listed, as sequenced in a study of shared clonotypes between healthy human individuals (TCRdb year 2020). Library generation was performed with the immunoSEQ multiplex PCR assay. TCRdb carries this immuneACCESS record with in-frame sequences only. Its versions omit some clonotypes, under half of them owing to an unresolved V gene in the studies checked, with the rest unexplained. Present in this sample are some 490,000 clones, roughly 80% of which were seen just once. 10% to 15% of the sample rests with the top ten. Sequenced material: PBMCs. The receptors shown here come from a woman in her thirties or forties in good health. Some clones in this sample may be carry-over from other donors' samples.

Worth noting for this clone: A far bigger clonotype differs at one base, so this is likely a read error. The chain links TRBV2 to TRBJ2-4; D is tentatively TRBD1 or TRBD2 (5 bases each). This CDR3 has 15 residues. Germline V gene data show CDR1 as SNHLY and CDR2 as FYNNEI. Written as DNA, the CDR3 is TGTGCCAGCAGTGAATGGCCAGGGACGAGAAACGTTCAGTACTTC. Protein sequence: CASSEWPGTRNVQYF.

This CDR3 is CASTRTSGSVTVSSYEQYF. The CDR3, as DNA: TGCGCCAGCACACGAACTAGCGGGAGTGTGACGGTGAGCTCCTACGAGCAGTACTTC. This sequence joins TRBV5-1 and TRBJ2-7, with 11 bases fitting TRBD2. After removal of 6 bases from V and 0 bases from J, the junction contained 17 bases not matched to a gene. Looked up from germline, CDR1 is SGHRS and CDR2 is YFSETQ. The CDR3 is 19 residues long.

Points on this clone: Since a far larger clone is one base different, this is likely a read error. This chain connects TRBV7-2 to TRBJ1-5; unclear D gene. The CDR3 is 13 residues long. Germline CDR1 reads SGHTA; CDR2 reads FQGNSA. V was clipped by 0 bases and J by 8 bases, with 8 bases between them. CDR3 DNA sequence: TGTGCCAGCAGCTTAGCCCGAAATAAGCCCCAGCATTTT. Protein: CASSLARNKPQHF.

The chain carries TRBV5-1 and TRBJ2-7; no reliable D call. The CDR3 totals 12 residues. Trimming left V 0 bases short and J 6 bases short, with 7 bases between. Per germline, CDR1 SGHRS and CDR2 YFSETQ. CDR3 nucleotides: TGCGCCAGCAGCTTGGCCGGTGGCGAGCAGTACTTC. This sequence encodes CASSLAGGEQYF.

A single count supports this clone. The chain employs TRBV27 and TRBJ2-7; tentatively, D is TRBD1 (6 bases). The CDR3 totals 14 residues. Trimming pared 2 bases from V and 7 bases from J, leaving 15 bases between. Germline V lookup: CDR1 MNHEY, CDR2 SMNVEV (reference sequence). The CDR3 DNA reads as TGTGCCAGCAGTTTAAGGACAGTCATGTTGGAGCAGTACTTC. Its translation: CASSLRTVMLEQYF.

A note on this clone: Other DNA sequences in the sample encode the same CDR3. The V call is TRBV28, the J call TRBJ2-2; no clear D. Trimming pared 5 bases from V and 4 bases from J, leaving 5 bases between. Germline loops: CDR1 MDHEN, CDR2 SYDVKM. This CDR3 contains 12 residues. This CDR3 reads CASSTPTGELFF. In nucleotides, the CDR3 is TGTGCCAGCAGTACCCCCACCGGGGAGCTGTTTTTT.

Remarks on this clone: The likely explanation is a read error, given a far larger clone one base away. This chain joins TRBV9 and TRBJ2-2, with D unresolved. The CDR3 has 14 residues. Germline assignment: CDR1 SGDLS and CDR2 YYNGEE. In DNA, the CDR3 is TGTGCCAGCAGCGTAGGGATTTACACCAGGGAGCTGTTTTTT. This encodes CASSVGIYTRELFF.

Worth noting for this clone: A far larger clone is just one base off, so this is likely a read error. The rearrangement uses TRBV10-3 and TRBJ2-2; D is undetermined. V lost 3 bases and J 5 bases, leaving 13 bases between the germline ends. This CDR3 comprises 15 residues. Germline assignment: CDR1 ENHRY and CDR2 SYGVKD. The CDR3 nucleotides read TGTGCCATCAGTGATCAGCTACTGAATACCGGGGAGCTGTTTTTT. This sequence encodes CAISDQLLNTGELFF.

This clone was detected only a few times. A far larger clone lies a single base away; this is likely a read error. The V call is TRBV6-5, the J call TRBJ1-2; D unresolved. CDR1 is MNHEY, CDR2 SVGAGI, per germline. The CDR3 consists of 13 residues. CDR3 sequence: CASRVRASYCYTF. The CDR3 region has the DNA TGTGCCAGCCGGGTCCGGGCTAGCTATTGCTACACCTTC.

The chain joins TRBV30 to TRBJ2-1; perhaps TRBD2 as D (6 bases). With 2 bases removed from V and 7 bases from J, the gap between germline ends came to 18 bases. Germline V CDR1 and CDR2: GTSNPN, SVGIG (reference sequence). CDR3 size: 15 residues. The CDR3 spells CAWSSPGGRMNEQFF. The CDR3 nucleotides read TGTGCCTGGAGTTCCCCTGGGGGGAGGATGAATGAGCAGTTCTTC.

The chain is built from TRBV7-8 and TRBJ2-7; TRBD1 might be the D (5 bases). Per germline, CDR1 SGHVS and CDR2 FQNEAQ. The CDR3 runs to 13 residues. The V end lost 6 bases, the J end lost 5 bases, and 14 bases lay between the germline ends. The CDR3 is CASRPDRNNEQYF. CDR3 nucleotides: TGTGCCAGCAGACCCGACAGAAACAACGAGCAGTACTTC.